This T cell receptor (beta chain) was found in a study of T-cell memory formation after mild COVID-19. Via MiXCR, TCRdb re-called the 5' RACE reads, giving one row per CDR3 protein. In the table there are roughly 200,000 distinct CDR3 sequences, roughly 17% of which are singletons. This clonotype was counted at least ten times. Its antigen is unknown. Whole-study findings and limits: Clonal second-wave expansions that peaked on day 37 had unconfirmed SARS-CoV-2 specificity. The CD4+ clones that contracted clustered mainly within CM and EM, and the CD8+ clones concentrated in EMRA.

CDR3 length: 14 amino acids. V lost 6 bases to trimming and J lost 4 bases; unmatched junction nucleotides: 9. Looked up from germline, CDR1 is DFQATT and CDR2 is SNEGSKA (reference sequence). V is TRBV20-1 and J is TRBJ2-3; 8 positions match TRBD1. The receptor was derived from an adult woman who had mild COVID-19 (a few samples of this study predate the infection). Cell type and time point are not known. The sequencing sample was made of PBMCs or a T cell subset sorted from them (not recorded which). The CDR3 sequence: CSAKGTGGPDTQYF. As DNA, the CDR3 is TGCAGTGCCAAGGGGACAGGTGGTCCAGATACGCAGTATTTT.